This record covers a single T cell receptor (beta chain). Its specificity is unknown. The data are from a study of cytomegalovirus exposure and HLA in healthy donors. Study observations and caveats: Later, an analysis showed that TCR beta chains associated with HLA were more clonally expanded than others that were equally common. A few chains tied to CMV proved CMV antigen-specific in vitro. The authors reported that TCR beta sequences could predict HLA-A and HLA-B alleles. These predictions were accurate for most subjects in the first cohort.

PCR employed 60 Vbeta and 13 Jbeta primers. Authors' processing steps: Among the unique TCR beta chains that a later analysis counted, about 79 million in all, about 10 million were shared. Only in-frame clones appear in the TCRdb table, and some are missing; sequencing was by immunoSEQ multiplex PCR. V and J calls and clone size are given by that table; D and trimming were obtained from the DNA. Of under 150,000 clones in the sample, around 77% were seen once. Sequenced: PBMCs. This TCR was recovered from a woman between 55 and 75 years old in good health and CMV-seronegative.

This CDR3 is CASSVIGGRPNYGYTF. CDR3 in DNA: TGTGCCAGTAGTGTCATTGGGGGGAGACCGAACTATGGCTACACCTTC. This chain uses TRBV19 with TRBJ1-2, with D perhaps TRBD1 (5 bases). Looked up from germline, CDR1 is LNHDA and CDR2 is SQIVND (reference sequence). The CDR3 spans 16 residues. V dropped 5 bases and J dropped 2 bases, with 18 bases sitting between them.